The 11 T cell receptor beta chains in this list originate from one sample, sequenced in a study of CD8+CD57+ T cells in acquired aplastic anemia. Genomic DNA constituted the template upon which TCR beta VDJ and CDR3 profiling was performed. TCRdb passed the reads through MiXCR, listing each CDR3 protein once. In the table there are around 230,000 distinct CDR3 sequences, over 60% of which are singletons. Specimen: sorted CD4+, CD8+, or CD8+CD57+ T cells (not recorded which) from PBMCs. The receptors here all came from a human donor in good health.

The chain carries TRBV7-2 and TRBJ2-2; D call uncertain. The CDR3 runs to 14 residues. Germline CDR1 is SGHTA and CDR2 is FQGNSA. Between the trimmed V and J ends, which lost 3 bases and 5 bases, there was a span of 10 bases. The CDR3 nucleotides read TGTGCCAGCAGCTTTTCTCAGTTGACCGGGGAGCTGTTTTTT. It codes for CASSFSQLTGELFF.

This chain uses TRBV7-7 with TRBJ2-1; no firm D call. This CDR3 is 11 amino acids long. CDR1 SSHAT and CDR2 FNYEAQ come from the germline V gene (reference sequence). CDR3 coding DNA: TGTTCCCGGCAAGTCGGCGAGACCCAGTTCTTC. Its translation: CSRQVGETQFF.

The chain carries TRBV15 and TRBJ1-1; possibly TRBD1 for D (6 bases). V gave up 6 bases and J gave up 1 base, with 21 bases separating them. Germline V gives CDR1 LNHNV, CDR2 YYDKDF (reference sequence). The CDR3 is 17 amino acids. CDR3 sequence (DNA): TGTGCCACCAGAGGGCCTTCCCTGACAGGATCGAACACTGAAGCTTTCTTT. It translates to CATRGPSLTGSNTEAFF.

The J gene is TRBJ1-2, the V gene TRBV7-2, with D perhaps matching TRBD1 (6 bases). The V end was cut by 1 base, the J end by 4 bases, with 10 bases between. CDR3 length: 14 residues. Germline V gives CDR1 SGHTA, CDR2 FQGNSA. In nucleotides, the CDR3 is TGTGCCAGCAGCTTAGTCTCAGGGGTCTATGGCTACACCTTC. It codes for CASSLVSGVYGYTF.

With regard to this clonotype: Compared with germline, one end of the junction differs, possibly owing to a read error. CDR3 sequence: CTSSLVVSPYEQYF. In nucleotides, the CDR3 is TGTACCAGCAGCTTAGTGGTCAGCCCCTACGAGCAGTACTTC. This chain links TRBV7-9 with TRBJ2-7; no clear D. The CDR3 runs 14 residues. Germline V CDR1 and CDR2: SEHNR, FQNEAQ (reference sequence).

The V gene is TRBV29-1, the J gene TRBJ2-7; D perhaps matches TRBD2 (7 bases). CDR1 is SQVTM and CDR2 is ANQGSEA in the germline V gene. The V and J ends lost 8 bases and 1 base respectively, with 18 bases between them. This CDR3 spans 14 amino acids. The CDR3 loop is CSLEGGGGSYEQYF. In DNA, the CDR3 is TGCAGCTTAGAAGGGGGAGGGGGATCCTACGAGCAGTACTTC.

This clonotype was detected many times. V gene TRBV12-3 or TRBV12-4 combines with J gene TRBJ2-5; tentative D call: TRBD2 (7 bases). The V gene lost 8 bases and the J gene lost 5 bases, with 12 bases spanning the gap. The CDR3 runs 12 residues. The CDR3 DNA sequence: TGTGCCAGCTTAGGGGGGGGTGAGACCCAGTACTTC. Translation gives CASLGGGETQYF.

The CDR3 bases are TGCAGCGTAGGGGTTAGCGGGGGTTACAATGAGCAGTTCTTC. Amino acids: CSVGVSGGYNEQFF. This chain links TRBV29-1 with TRBJ2-1; 9 bases fit TRBD2. The CDR3 contains 14 residues. Germline V gene data show CDR1 as SQVTM and CDR2 as ANQGSEA. V was pared by 6 bases and J by 4 bases, with 7 bases of the junction left unmatched.

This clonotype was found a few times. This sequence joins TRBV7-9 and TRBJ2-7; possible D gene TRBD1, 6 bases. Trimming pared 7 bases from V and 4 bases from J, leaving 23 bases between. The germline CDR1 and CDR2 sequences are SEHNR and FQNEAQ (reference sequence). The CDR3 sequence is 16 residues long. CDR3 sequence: CASTPWKTGLVYEQYF. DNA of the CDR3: TGTGCCAGCACCCCATGGAAGACAGGTCTAGTGTACGAGCAGTACTTC.

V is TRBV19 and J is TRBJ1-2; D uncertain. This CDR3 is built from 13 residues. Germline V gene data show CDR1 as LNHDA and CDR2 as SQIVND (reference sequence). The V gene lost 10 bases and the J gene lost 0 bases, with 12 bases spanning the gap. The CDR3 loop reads CATNLSPNYGYTF. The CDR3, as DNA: TGTGCCACTAACCTAAGTCCTAACTATGGCTACACCTTC.

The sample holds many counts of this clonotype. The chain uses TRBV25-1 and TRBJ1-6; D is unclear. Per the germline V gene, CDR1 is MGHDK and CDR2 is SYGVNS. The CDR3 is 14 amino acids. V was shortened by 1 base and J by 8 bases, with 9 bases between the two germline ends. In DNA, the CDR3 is TGTGCCAGCAGTGAATTAAACAGCTATTCACCCCTCCACTTT. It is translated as CASSELNSYSPLHF.